Detailed here is one TCR beta chain. This clonotype has a count of ten or more. Its antigen specificity is not known. Base qualities are missing; no much larger clone stands one base away. The V end gives up 1 base and the J end 4 bases, leaving 10 bases in the junction not matched to a gene. In the germline V gene (reference sequence), CDR1 corresponds to DFQATT and CDR2 to SNEGSKA. Including the terminal cysteine and phenylalanine, the CDR3 comprises 16 residues. Only the CDR3 DNA is retained, 48 bases long and in frame from the first base. TCRdb names Illumina HiSeq 1500 as the instrument used. TCRdb ran its own pipeline on the public reads, namely fastp trimming at Q25 and MiXCR clone calling, and kept in-frame beta chains. Rows are combined by CDR3 protein, so each entry shows the most common genes and DNA. Counted in this sample were approximately 500,000 distinct CDR3 sequences; 33% of them appeared once. The ten top clones hold 17% of the sample.

This sample was taken from a study of T cell repertoires in cytomegalovirus infection (dated by TCRdb to the late 2010s). About the investigation overall: Recently identified HLA-C-restricted CMV epitopes, whose presentation resists viral immunomodulation, were targeted by peptide stimulations together with well-studied HLA-B-restricted epitopes. Because public TCR beta signatures pointed to carriage of CMV infection together with the matching HLA type, the HLA type of each donor mattered for the analysis. What the work shows at the level of the full study, not this receptor alone: In both this cohort and an independent roughly 330-donor cohort, the cumulative frequency of public TCR beta family members distinguished carriers of CMV infection plus the relevant HLA type. The ex vivo response was dominated by HLA-C-restricted CMV-specific TCR beta clonotypes, which also provided the single most frequent clonotype in two of eight donors.

According to the study, the label for this sample's treatment or condition signals: in vitro stimulation with specific CMV peptide epitopes to enrich CMV-specific T cells. This receptor was identified in a human donor in good health (CMV status not recorded). Some clones in this sample may be carry-over from other donors' samples. The chain links TRBV20-1 with TRBJ2-5, with 9 central nucleotides matching TRBD2. The sequences come from cultured PBMCs, collected from culture after CMV antigen stimulation. The sequenced DNA is TGCAGTGCTAGAGGTACCGGGACTAGCCGTGGAGAGACCCAGTACTTC. This codes for CSARGTGTSRGETQYF.